This passage covers 15 T cell receptor beta chains from one sample sequenced in a study of cytotoxic CD8 clonotypes in ibrutinib-treated CLL. Here immunoSEQ multiplex PCR was the method, and the copy in TCRdb shows in-frame clones only, minus some. The table has fewer than 80,000 clones, roughly 50% seen once. Source: PBMCs, taken after 12 months of ibrutinib treatment. The origin of the receptors is a human donor with chronic lymphocytic leukemia.

The V call is TRBV7-2, the J call TRBJ1-2; TRBD1 is a possible D gene (5 bases). Germline CDR1 reads SGHTA; CDR2 reads FQGNSA. This CDR3 contains 13 residues. With 5 bases removed from V and 4 bases from J, the gap between germline ends came to 11 bases. The CDR3 reads CASSLPRGYGYTF. The CDR3, as DNA: TGTGCCAGCAGCCTACCTAGGGGCTATGGCTACACCTTC. The full variable domain, in which reference TRBV7-2 and TRBJ1-2 provide the parts outside the CDR3, is GAGVSQSPSNKVTEKGKDVELRCDPISGHTALYWYRQSLGQGLEFLIYFQGNSAPDKSGLPSDRFSAERTGGSVSTLTIQRTQQEDSAVYLCASSLPRGYGYTFGSGTRLTVV.

CDR3 amino acids: CASSLGSGGPYEQYF. Written as DNA, the CDR3 is TGTGCCAGCAGCTTGGGGTCTGGGGGACCCTACGAGCAGTACTTC. The chain combines TRBV5-4 with TRBJ2-7; the D call may be TRBD1 or TRBD2 (5 bases each). V lost 0 bases and J 2 bases, leaving 12 bases between the germline ends. This CDR3 spans 15 amino acids. Per the germline V gene, CDR1 is SGHNT and CDR2 is YYREEE (reference sequence).

The chain links TRBV5-1 to TRBJ2-1; the match to TRBD1 covers 8 bases. The CDR3 extends over 14 amino acids. The V gene's germline CDR1 is SGHRS and CDR2 YFSETQ. J was trimmed by 7 bases and V by 3 bases; bases with no gene match: 6. The CDR3 reads CASSSGGPGNEQFF. The CDR3 DNA is TGCGCCAGCAGCTCAGGGGGCCCTGGGAATGAGCAGTTCTTC.

This clone was counted a single time. The chain carries TRBV6-1 and TRBJ1-5, with TRBD1 matching 10 bases. V lost 4 bases, J lost 5 bases, and 5 bases stayed unmatched. The CDR3 has 15 residues. Germline CDR1 and CDR2: MNHNS and SASEGT. CDR3 sequence (DNA): TGTGCCAGCAGTGGGGACAGGGGCCTCCATCAGCCCCAGCATTTT. As protein: CASSGDRGLHQPQHF.

This rearrangement joins TRBV6-1 to TRBJ2-1; no firm D call. CDR3 size: 13 residues. The germline V and J ends were trimmed by 4 bases and 2 bases, with 6 bases remaining between them. Per germline, CDR1 MNHNS and CDR2 SASEGT. CDR3 nucleotides: TGTGCCAGCAGTGGACCGACCTACAATGAGCAGTTCTTC. Translating it yields CASSGPTYNEQFF.

This clone was seen a handful of times. The V and J genes are TRBV27 and TRBJ1-2; possibly TRBD1 for D (6 bases). The length of the CDR3 is 14 residues. The V and J ends lost 2 bases and 7 bases respectively, with 14 bases between them. CDR1 is MNHEY and CDR2 is SMNVEV in the germline V gene (reference sequence). CDR3 nucleotide sequence: TGTGCCAGCAGTTTACTTAAGGAACAGGGTGGCTACACCTTC. Translated: CASSLLKEQGGYTF.

This chain connects TRBV4-1 to TRBJ1-5; D is uncertain. The CDR3 spans 13 residues. V lost 1 base and J 4 bases, leaving 5 bases between the germline ends. Germline V gene lookup returns CDR1 MGHRA and CDR2 YSYEKL. CDR3 nucleotide sequence: TGCGCCAGCAGCCAAGGGGGAAATCAGCCCCAGCATTTT. This translates into CASSQGGNQPQHF.

This clone was found many times. This rearrangement joins TRBV28 to TRBJ1-4, with 8 bases matching TRBD1. V trimming: 4 bases; J trimming: 7 bases; junction bases outside the gene matches: 5. The CDR3 spans 14 residues. Germline lookup yields CDR1 MDHEN and CDR2 SYDVKM. CDR3 residues: CASSSDRVAEKLFF. Written as DNA, the CDR3 is TGTGCCAGCAGTTCGGACAGGGTAGCTGAAAAACTGTTTTTT.

The sample holds a few counts of this clone. The chain has TRBV9 and TRBJ2-3; the D is unclear. From germline, CDR1 is SGDLS and CDR2 YYNGEE. The V end was cut by 4 bases, the J end by 2 bases, with 8 bases between. The CDR3 extends over 13 amino acids. The DNA of the CDR3 is TGTGCCAGCAGCCCCTCGACCACAGATACGCAGTATTTT. It yields the protein CASSPSTTDTQYF.

This sequence joins TRBV11-3 and TRBJ2-5; tentatively, D is TRBD2 (6 bases). CDR3 length: 14 residues. Germline V lookup: CDR1 SGHNT, CDR2 YENEEA. The ends were cut back, 3 bases at V and 5 bases at J, with 13 bases in the middle. Here the CDR3 reads CASSFGTLGETQYF. Here the CDR3 DNA reads TGTGCCAGCAGCTTCGGGACTTTAGGGGAGACCCAGTACTTC.

This clone is medium-sized (0.01 to 0.1%). J is TRBJ1-2 and V is TRBV28; perhaps TRBD1 as D (6 bases). CDR3 length equals 13 residues. V gave up 4 bases and J gave up 8 bases, with 14 bases separating them. Germline CDR1 reads MDHEN; CDR2 reads SYDVKM. This CDR3 reads CASSSPGGRGYTF. For the CDR3, the DNA is TGTGCCAGCAGTTCCCCCGGGGGCAGAGGCTACACCTTC.

The J gene is TRBJ2-7, the V gene TRBV28; 7 nucleotides line up with TRBD2. Germline loops: CDR1 MDHEN, CDR2 SYDVKM. The CDR3 is made up of 16 amino acids. The trim removed 3 bases at V and 0 bases at J, leaving 8 bases unmatched. The DNA for the CDR3 is TGTGCCAGCAGTTTTGTGCTGGGGGGGGACTCCTACGAGCAGTACTTC. Its translation: CASSFVLGGDSYEQYF. Drawing the rest from reference TRBV28 and TRBJ2-7, the complete variable domain is DVKVTQSSRYLVKRTGEKVFLECVQDMDHENMFWYRQDPGLGLRLIYFSYDVKMKEKGDIPEGYSVSREKKERFSLILESASTNQTSMYLCASSFVLGGDSYEQYFGPGTRLTVT.

This clone was seen only a few times. The rearrangement links TRBV19 to TRBJ1-5; D is uncertain. The germline V gene has CDR1 LNHDA and CDR2 SQIVND (reference sequence). Between the trimmed V and J ends, which lost 7 bases and 7 bases, there was a span of 20 bases. The CDR3 loop spans 15 amino acids. CDR3 sequence: CASKLTVGIGQPQHF. The CDR3 DNA sequence: TGTGCCAGTAAACTGACTGTAGGGATCGGGCAGCCCCAGCATTTT. The entire variable domain, with the rest obtained from reference TRBV19 and TRBJ1-5, is as follows: DGGITQSPKYLFRKEGQNVTLSCEQNLNHDAMYWYRQDPGQGLRLIYYSQIVNDFQKGDIAEGYSVSREKKESFPLTVTSAQKNPTAFYLCASKLTVGIGQPQHFGDGTRLSIL.

In its sample, this clone was seen a few times. The rearrangement uses TRBV11-2 and TRBJ1-2, with TRBD1 matching over 8 bases. In germline, CDR1 is SGHAT, CDR2 FQNNGV. J lost 5 bases, V lost 5 bases, and 4 bases had no gene match. The CDR3 covers 13 residues. The CDR3 spells CASSPDRVYGYTF. The CDR3, as DNA: TGTGCCAGCAGCCCGGACAGGGTTTATGGCTACACCTTC.

This sequence joins TRBV6-5 and TRBJ2-2; D uncertain. This CDR3 has 15 residues. V was clipped by 5 bases and J by 7 bases, with 17 bases between them. Germline CDR1 reads MNHEY; CDR2 reads SVGAGI. The CDR3 DNA reads as TGTGCCAGCAGTGCTACCGGAGTGATATACGGGGAGCTGTTTTTT. This gives the protein CASSATGVIYGELFF.